Presented here are 32 T cell receptor beta chains from one specimen sequenced in a study of CD8 T cells in ankylosing spondylitis. TCRdb reprocessed the 5' RACE reads via MiXCR and lists one record per CDR3 protein. The profile shows 250,000 to 350,000 distinct CDR3 sequences, 20% to 25% of them singletons. Source material: blood, either unsorted or a sorted T cell fraction (not recorded which). These receptors were collected from a female donor with ankylosing spondylitis or in good health (not recorded which).

This clonotype was found many times. The rearrangement links TRBV29-1 to TRBJ2-7; D gene ambiguous. V was cut by 4 bases and J by 2 bases, with 9 bases left in between. The CDR3 runs 12 residues. The V gene's germline CDR1 is SQVTM and CDR2 ANQGSEA. CDR3 coding DNA: TGCAGCGTTGGGTACCATCCCTACGAGCAGTACTTC. Protein product: CSVGYHPYEQYF.

This clonotype was seen repeatedly, ten times or more. The chain employs TRBV20-1 and TRBJ2-5; no clear D. The germline V gene encodes CDR1 DFQATT and CDR2 SNEGSKA (reference sequence). The CDR3 is 10 residues long. Between the trimmed V and J ends, which lost 4 bases and 4 bases, there was a span of 4 bases. The CDR3 sequence is CSAIRETQYF. CDR3 DNA: TGCAGTGCTATCAGAGAGACCCAGTACTTC.

The J gene is TRBJ2-3, the V gene TRBV20-1; maybe TRBD2 (5 bases). The ends were cut back, 5 bases at V and 2 bases at J, with 17 bases in the middle. This CDR3 is 15 amino acids long. Germline values: CDR1 DFQATT, CDR2 SNEGSKA (reference sequence). The CDR3 is CSAPFNSALTDTQYF. For the CDR3, the DNA is TGCAGTGCTCCCTTTAATAGCGCCCTCACAGATACGCAGTATTTT.

V usage is TRBV7-2 and J usage is TRBJ2-1; 9 bases are a match to TRBD2. V trimming: 5 bases; J trimming: 7 bases; junction bases outside the gene matches: 9. The CDR3 is 15 amino acids. CDR1 and CDR2 from the germline V gene are SGHTA and FQGNSA. The DNA for the CDR3 is TGTGCCAGCAGCCGCTCTAGCGGGGTTCGGAATGAGCAGTTCTTC. Protein sequence: CASSRSSGVRNEQFF.

The table lists this clonotype with many counts. This rearrangement joins TRBV29-1 to TRBJ2-1; the D gene is possibly TRBD2 (5 bases). This CDR3 comprises 16 residues. Trimming removed 1 base from V and 6 bases from J, with 19 bases in between. Germline V gene data show CDR1 as SQVTM and CDR2 as ANQGSEA. The CDR3, as DNA: TGCAGCGTTGAAGTCTTCCTGGAGGTCCTGGTCAATGAGCAGTTCTTC. It specifies CSVEVFLEVLVNEQFF.

DNA of the CDR3: TGTGCCACCAGCAGAGGCGGCGGGAGAGACAATGAGCAGTTCTTC. This translates into CATSRGGGRDNEQFF. The chain recombines TRBV15 with TRBJ2-1, with 7 bases lining up with TRBD2. The germline V gene encodes CDR1 LNHNV and CDR2 YYDKDF (reference sequence). The CDR3 has 15 residues. With 1 base clipped from V and 5 bases from J, the junction kept 5 bases outside the gene matches.

The chain recombines TRBV5-1 with TRBJ1-2; the D is unclear. Germline assignment: CDR1 SGHRS and CDR2 YFSETQ. The CDR3 contains 13 residues. The V end was cut by 0 bases, the J end by 6 bases, with 9 bases between. CDR3 coding DNA: TGCGCCAGCAGCTTGGCTCCCAAGGATGGCTACACCTTC. Translating it yields CASSLAPKDGYTF.

V gene TRBV6-6 combines with J gene TRBJ2-3, with unresolved D. The V gene lost 4 bases and the J gene lost 11 bases, with 10 bases spanning the gap. Germline assignment: CDR1 MNHNY and CDR2 SVGAGI (reference sequence). The CDR3 extends over 11 amino acids. The CDR3 loop is CASSWDRGQYF. The CDR3 DNA reads as TGTGCCAGCAGTTGGGATCGTGGGCAGTATTTT.

The J gene is TRBJ2-7, the V gene TRBV12-3 or TRBV12-4, with D possibly called TRBD1 or TRBD2 (5 bases each). Trimming left V 6 bases short and J 4 bases short, with 10 bases between. This CDR3 region has 12 residues. CDR3 protein: CASRGDVYEQYF. CDR3 bases: TGTGCCAGCAGGGGGGACGTATACGAGCAGTACTTC.

With regard to this clonotype: A read error may produce the germline difference seen at one junction end. The genes are TRBV6-1 and TRBJ1-5, with D unclear. The CDR3 loop spans 14 amino acids. In germline, CDR1 is MNHNS, CDR2 SASEGT. The CDR3 sequence is CASSEGWSNHPQHF. The CDR3 DNA sequence: TGTGCCAGCAGTGAGGGTTGGAGCAATCACCCCCAGCATTTT.

This sequence joins TRBV10-3 and TRBJ2-1; TRBD2 matches at 8 bases. The germline CDR1 and CDR2 sequences are ENHRY and SYGVKD. V lost 2 bases and J lost 5; bases outside the gene matches: 11. The CDR3 runs to 17 residues. CDR3 amino acids: CAISEELAGLLHNEQFF. CDR3 DNA sequence: TGTGCCATCAGTGAGGAGCTAGCGGGCCTTCTCCACAATGAGCAGTTCTTC.

The chain recombines TRBV5-5 with TRBJ2-6; weak D call: TRBD1 (6 bases). The germline V and J ends were trimmed by 2 bases and 0 bases, with 6 bases remaining between them. The germline gives CDR1 SGHKS, CDR2 YYEKEE (reference sequence). The CDR3 runs to 15 residues. Written as DNA, the CDR3 is TGTGCCAGCAGCTTCAGGGGCTCTGGGGCCAACGTCCTGACTTTC. Protein product: CASSFRGSGANVLTF.

This clonotype showed up just a few times. The V gene is TRBV20-1, the J gene TRBJ2-5, with TRBD2 matching over 10 bases. The CDR3 runs to 15 residues. J was trimmed by 1 base and V by 3 bases; bases with no gene match: 5. Germline CDR1 and CDR2: DFQATT and SNEGSKA (reference sequence). Written as DNA, the CDR3 is TGCAGTGCTAGGTTTCGGACTAGCGGCCAAGAGACCCAGTACTTC. This sequence encodes CSARFRTSGQETQYF.

The rearrangement uses TRBV10-3 and TRBJ2-2; D gene ambiguous. This CDR3 region has 11 residues. Germline assignment: CDR1 ENHRY and CDR2 SYGVKD. The V and J ends lost 8 bases and 6 bases respectively, with 7 bases between them. CDR3 residues: CAIGVSGELFF. Written as DNA, the CDR3 is TGTGCCATCGGAGTTTCCGGGGAGCTGTTTTTT.

This clonotype has a handful of counts. V is TRBV20-1 and J is TRBJ1-2; no reliable D call. Trimming took 2 bases from V and 1 from J, leaving 11 bases between them. The germline V gene has CDR1 DFQATT and CDR2 SNEGSKA (reference sequence). The CDR3 covers 14 residues. CDR3 sequence (DNA): TGCAGTGCTAGAATGGGCGTAAATAACTATGGCTACACCTTC. It encodes CSARMGVNNYGYTF.

This rearrangement joins TRBV6-1 to TRBJ1-4; D unresolved. Trimming stripped 8 bases from V and 0 bases from J, with 10 bases between. Germline V lookup: CDR1 MNHNS, CDR2 SASEGT. The CDR3 has 14 residues. The CDR3 coding sequence is TGTGCCAGCCGTATGACGGCAACTAATGAAAAACTGTTTTTT. Protein sequence: CASRMTATNEKLFF.

V and J are TRBV20-1 and TRBJ2-1; D unresolved. CDR1 and CDR2 from the germline V gene are DFQATT and SNEGSKA (reference sequence). The V end was cut by 5 bases, the J end by 4 bases, with 3 bases between. This CDR3 is 10 amino acids long. The CDR3 nucleotides are TGCAGTGCTGAGTACAATGAGCAGTTCTTC. It translates to CSAEYNEQFF.

This chain joins TRBV28 and TRBJ1-2, with TRBD1 matching over 8 bases. The CDR3 has 12 residues. Germline V gene sequence: CDR1 MDHEN, CDR2 SYDVKM. Trimming cost V 6 bases and J 8 bases; bases outside gene matches: 5. This CDR3 reads CASSRQGIGYTF. In DNA form, the CDR3 reads TGTGCCAGCAGCCGACAGGGGATCGGCTACACCTTC.

There are many counts of this clonotype. J is TRBJ2-2 and V is TRBV6-1, with TRBD2 matching over 11 bases. The germline CDR1 and CDR2 sequences are MNHNS and SASEGT. V was clipped by 8 bases and J by 7 bases; unmatched bases: 18. This CDR3 is 18 amino acids long. For the CDR3, the DNA is TGTGCCAGCCTAAATTATGGGACTAGCGGCGCCGGTAGCGGGGAGCTGTTTTTT. Amino acids: CASLNYGTSGAGSGELFF.

The J gene is TRBJ2-4, the V gene TRBV11-2; no reliable D call. The germline V gene encodes CDR1 SGHAT and CDR2 FQNNGV. The V and J ends lost 1 base and 1 base respectively, with 11 bases between them. The CDR3 is made up of 16 amino acids. CDR3 loop: CASSLGKGRAKNIQYF. CDR3 nucleotide sequence: TGTGCCAGCAGCTTAGGGAAGGGTAGGGCCAAAAACATTCAGTACTTC.

In nucleotides, the CDR3 is TGCGCCAGCAGCCAGGCGAGGTCTGGAAACACCATATATTTT. Translating gives CASSQARSGNTIYF. The rearrangement links TRBV4-3 to TRBJ1-3; D is undetermined. Germline CDR1 reads LGHNA; CDR2 reads YSLEER. Trimming took 3 bases from V and 1 from J, leaving 7 bases between them. The CDR3 is made up of 14 amino acids.

This clonotype was seen a few times. V gene TRBV7-9 combines with J gene TRBJ2-1; 9 bases line up with TRBD2. CDR3 size: 14 residues. CDR1 SEHNR and CDR2 FQNEAQ come from the germline V gene (reference sequence). V lost 7 bases and J lost 9; bases outside the gene matches: 10. CDR3 nucleotides: TGTGCCAGCAACGTAGCGGGAGTGTTTAGTGAGCAGTTCTTC. Translation: CASNVAGVFSEQFF.

The rearrangement joins TRBV6-2 or TRBV6-3 to TRBJ1-2, with 11 bases identical to TRBD1. The CDR3 covers 13 residues. Germline V gives CDR1 MNHEY, CDR2 SVGEGT. J was trimmed by 4 bases and V by 8 bases; bases with no gene match: 3. The CDR3 DNA reads TGTGCCAGCGGACAGGGGGCGATCTATGGCTACACCTTC. It specifies CASGQGAIYGYTF.

J is TRBJ1-1 and V is TRBV7-2; perhaps TRBD1 as D (6 bases). The CDR3 consists of 14 residues. The ends were cut back, 2 bases at V and 3 bases at J, with 10 bases in the middle. The germline V gene has CDR1 SGHTA and CDR2 FQGNSA. The CDR3 coding sequence is TGTGCCAGCAGCTTAACAGGGCTACACACTGAAGCTTTCTTT. Protein: CASSLTGLHTEAFF.

The rearrangement links TRBV20-1 to TRBJ1-1; possible D gene TRBD1, 6 bases. The CDR3 totals 13 residues. Germline CDR1 and CDR2: DFQATT and SNEGSKA (reference sequence). Trimming took off 5 bases at V and 4 bases at J, with 14 bases between the two ends. CDR3 in DNA: TGCAGTGCTCAGATACAGGGTGGCACTGAAGCTTTCTTT. It is translated as CSAQIQGGTEAFF.

This chain connects TRBV3-1 to TRBJ1-3; D remains ambiguous. Germline V gene lookup returns CDR1 LGHDT and CDR2 YNNKEL (reference sequence). Deletions cut 5 bases from V and 0 bases from J, with 11 bases between. The length of the CDR3 is 15 residues. This CDR3 is CASSYGSASGNTIYF. As DNA, the CDR3 is TGTGCCAGCAGCTACGGTTCCGCCTCTGGAAACACCATATATTTT.

This clonotype showed up just a few times. This chain links TRBV5-5 with TRBJ2-7; D is tentatively TRBD1 or TRBD2 (7 bases each). V shed 3 bases and J shed 6 bases, with 19 bases lying between them. Germline V gene lookup returns CDR1 SGHKS and CDR2 YYEKEE (reference sequence). This CDR3 contains 15 residues. This CDR3 reads CASSWGGARGGEQYF. In DNA form, the CDR3 reads TGTGCCAGCAGCTGGGGAGGGGCCAGGGGGGGCGAGCAGTACTTC.

This chain connects TRBV6-1 to TRBJ2-7, with 10 bases that match TRBD2. J was trimmed by 12 bases and V by 5 bases; bases with no gene match: 7. There are 12 residues in the CDR3. Looked up from germline, CDR1 is MNHNS and CDR2 is SASEGT. The chain's CDR3 is CASSLKREGRYF. CDR3 DNA sequence: TGTGCCAGCAGTTTAAAGCGGGAGGGCCGGTACTTC.

Only one count was recorded for this clonotype. The rearrangement links TRBV2 to TRBJ2-1; TRBD2 aligns across 15 bases. The CDR3 spans 18 residues. V lost 4 bases, J lost 8 bases, and 12 bases stayed unmatched. Per the germline V gene, CDR1 is SNHLY and CDR2 is FYNNEI. CDR3 sequence: CASSGAWTSGRDLDEQFF. In DNA, the CDR3 is TGTGCCAGCAGTGGGGCATGGACTAGCGGGAGGGATTTGGATGAGCAGTTCTTC. Based on the CDR3 plus reference TRBV2 and TRBJ2-1, the full variable domain is EPEVTQTPSHQVTQMGQEVILRCVPISNHLYFYWYRQILGQKVEFLVSFYNNEISEKSEIFDDQFSVERPDGSNFTLKIRSTKLEDSAMYFCASSGAWTSGRDLDEQFFGPGTRLTVL.

This chain uses TRBV7-3 with TRBJ1-2, with D hard to call. The V and J ends lost 5 bases and 5 bases respectively, with 12 bases between them. This CDR3 is 13 amino acids long. Germline V lookup: CDR1 SGHTA, CDR2 FQGTGA. In DNA, the CDR3 is TGTGCCAGCAGCCCAGGTCGCCAGTATGGCTACACCTTC. This gives the protein CASSPGRQYGYTF. The complete variable domain, with remaining parts taken from reference TRBV7-3 and TRBJ1-2, reads GAGVSQTPSNKVTEKGKYVELRCDPISGHTALYWYRQSLGQGPEFLIYFQGTGAADDSGLPNDRFFAVRPEGSVSTLKIQRTERGDSAVYLCASSPGRQYGYTFGSGTRLTVV.

This clonotype was counted only a few times. The rearrangement joins TRBV11-2 to TRBJ2-5, with 8 nucleotides matching TRBD1. This CDR3 region has 15 residues. From germline, CDR1 is SGHAT and CDR2 FQNNGV. V trimming: 1 base; J trimming: 5 bases; junction bases outside the gene matches: 6. CDR3: CASSLGQGIGETQYF. The CDR3, as DNA: TGTGCCAGCAGCTTAGGACAGGGGATAGGGGAGACCCAGTACTTC.

The V gene is TRBV6-2 or TRBV6-3, the J gene TRBJ1-1; D remains unclear. V lost 7 bases and J lost 5, with 11 bases in between. This CDR3 is 12 amino acids long. Germline V gene sequence: CDR1 MNHEY, CDR2 SVGEGT. CDR3 amino acids: CASKRRDTEAFF. The CDR3 DNA reads as TGTGCCAGCAAAAGGAGGGATACTGAAGCTTTCTTT.